This TCR beta chain was found in a study of blood T cell repertoires in COVID-19. The CDR3 consists of 14 residues. CDR1 is KGHSH, CDR2 LQKENI, per germline. The V segment lost 3 bases and the J segment 6 bases; nucleotides outside the gene matches: 3. In the source study's methods: Estimation of nucleated cell counts relied on the amplification of reference gene primers. Profiled with immunoSEQ multiplex PCR; TCRdb holds only in-frame clones, not every one. The D gene and trimming were derived from the DNA, and the V and J assignments and clone size from that table. The sample lists 100,000 or so clones; about 88% were seen once.

The chain is built from TRBV18 and TRBJ1-1, with TRBD1 matching over 11 bases. The sample was peripheral blood. The sequence was obtained from an older woman with acute or convalescent COVID-19. CDR3 sequence: CASSPGTGGAEAFF. The DNA of the CDR3 is TGTGCCAGCTCACCCGGGACAGGGGGAGCTGAAGCTTTCTTT.